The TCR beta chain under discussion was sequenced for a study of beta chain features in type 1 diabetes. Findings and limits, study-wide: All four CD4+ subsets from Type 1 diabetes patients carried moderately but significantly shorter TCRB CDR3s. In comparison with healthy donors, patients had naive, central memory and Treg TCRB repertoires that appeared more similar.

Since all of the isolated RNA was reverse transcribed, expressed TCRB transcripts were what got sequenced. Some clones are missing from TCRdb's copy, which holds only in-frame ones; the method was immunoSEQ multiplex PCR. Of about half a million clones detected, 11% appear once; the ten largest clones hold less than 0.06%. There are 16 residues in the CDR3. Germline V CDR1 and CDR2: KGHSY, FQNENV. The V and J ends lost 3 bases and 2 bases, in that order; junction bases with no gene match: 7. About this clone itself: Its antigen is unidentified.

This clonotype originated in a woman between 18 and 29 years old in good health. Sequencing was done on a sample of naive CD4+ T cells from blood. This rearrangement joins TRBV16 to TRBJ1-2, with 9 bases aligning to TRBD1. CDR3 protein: CASSHHTGGDNYGYTF. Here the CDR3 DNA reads TGTGCCAGCAGCCACCACACAGGGGGCGACAACTATGGCTACACCTTC.